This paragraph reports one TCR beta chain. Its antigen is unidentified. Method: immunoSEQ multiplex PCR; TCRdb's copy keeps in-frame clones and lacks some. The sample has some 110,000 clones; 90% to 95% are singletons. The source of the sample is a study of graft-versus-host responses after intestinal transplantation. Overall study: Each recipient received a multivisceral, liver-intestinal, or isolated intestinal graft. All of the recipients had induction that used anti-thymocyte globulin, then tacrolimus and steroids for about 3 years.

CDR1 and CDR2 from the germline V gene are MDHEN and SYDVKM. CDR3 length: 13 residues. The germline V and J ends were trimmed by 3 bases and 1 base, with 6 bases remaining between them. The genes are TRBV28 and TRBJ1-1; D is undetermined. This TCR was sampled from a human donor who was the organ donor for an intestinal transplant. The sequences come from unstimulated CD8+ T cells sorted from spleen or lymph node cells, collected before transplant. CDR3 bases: TGTGCCAGCAGTTTCAGACAGAACACTGAAGCTTTCTTT. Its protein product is CASSFRQNTEAFF.